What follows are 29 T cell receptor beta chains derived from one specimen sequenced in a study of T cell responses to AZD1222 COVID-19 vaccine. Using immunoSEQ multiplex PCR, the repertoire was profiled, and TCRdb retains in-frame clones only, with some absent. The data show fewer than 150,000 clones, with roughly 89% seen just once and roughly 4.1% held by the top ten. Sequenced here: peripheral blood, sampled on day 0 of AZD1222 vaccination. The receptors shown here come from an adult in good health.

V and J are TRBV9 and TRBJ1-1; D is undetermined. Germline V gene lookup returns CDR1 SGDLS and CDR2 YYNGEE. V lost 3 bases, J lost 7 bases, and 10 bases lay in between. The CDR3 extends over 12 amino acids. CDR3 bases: TGTGCCAGCAGCGCCAGAGGAAATGAAGCTTTCTTT. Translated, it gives CASSARGNEAFF.

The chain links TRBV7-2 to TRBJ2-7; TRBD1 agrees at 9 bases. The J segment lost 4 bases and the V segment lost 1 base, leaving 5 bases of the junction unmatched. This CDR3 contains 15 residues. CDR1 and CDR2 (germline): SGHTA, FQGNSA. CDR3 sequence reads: CASSLEGTGPYEQYF. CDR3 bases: TGTGCCAGCAGCTTAGAAGGGACAGGGCCATACGAGCAGTACTTC.

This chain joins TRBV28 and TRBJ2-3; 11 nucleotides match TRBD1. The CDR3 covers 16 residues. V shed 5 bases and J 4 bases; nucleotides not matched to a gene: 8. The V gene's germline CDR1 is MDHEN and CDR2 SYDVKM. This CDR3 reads CASSPGQGAPADTQYF. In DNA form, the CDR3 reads TGTGCCAGCAGTCCCGGACAGGGGGCGCCCGCAGATACGCAGTATTTT.

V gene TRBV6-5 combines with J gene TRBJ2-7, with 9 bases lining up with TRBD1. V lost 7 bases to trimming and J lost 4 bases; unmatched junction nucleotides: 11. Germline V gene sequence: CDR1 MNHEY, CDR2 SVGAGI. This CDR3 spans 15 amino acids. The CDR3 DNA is TGTGCCAGCAATTGGAGCACAGGGGGCGGGTACGAGCAGTACTTC. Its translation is CASNWSTGGGYEQYF.

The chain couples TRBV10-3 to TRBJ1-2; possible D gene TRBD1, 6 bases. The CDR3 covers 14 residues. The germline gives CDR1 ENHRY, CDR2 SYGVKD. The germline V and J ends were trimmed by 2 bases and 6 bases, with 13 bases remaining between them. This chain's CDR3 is CAISEVGGQHGYTF. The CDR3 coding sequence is TGTGCCATCAGTGAGGTGGGGGGCCAACATGGCTACACCTTC.

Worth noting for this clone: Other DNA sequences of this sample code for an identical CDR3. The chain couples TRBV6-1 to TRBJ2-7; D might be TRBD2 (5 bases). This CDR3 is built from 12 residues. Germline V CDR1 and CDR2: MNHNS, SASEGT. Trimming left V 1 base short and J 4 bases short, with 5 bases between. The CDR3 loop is CASSEGGYEQYF. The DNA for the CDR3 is TGTGCCAGCAGTGAAGGAGGGTACGAGCAGTACTTC.

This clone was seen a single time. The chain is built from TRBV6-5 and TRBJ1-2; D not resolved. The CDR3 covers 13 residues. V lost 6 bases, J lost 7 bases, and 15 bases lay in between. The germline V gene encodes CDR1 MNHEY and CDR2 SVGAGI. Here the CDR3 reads CASRVGKGSGYTF. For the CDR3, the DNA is TGTGCCAGCAGGGTCGGGAAGGGTTCTGGCTACACCTTC.

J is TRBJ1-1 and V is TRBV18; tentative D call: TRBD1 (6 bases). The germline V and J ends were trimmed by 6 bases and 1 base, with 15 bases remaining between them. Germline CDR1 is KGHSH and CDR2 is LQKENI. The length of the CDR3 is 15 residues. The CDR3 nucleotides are TGTGCCAGCTCTCTTGCGCAGGGGCGGAACACTGAAGCTTTCTTT. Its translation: CASSLAQGRNTEAFF.

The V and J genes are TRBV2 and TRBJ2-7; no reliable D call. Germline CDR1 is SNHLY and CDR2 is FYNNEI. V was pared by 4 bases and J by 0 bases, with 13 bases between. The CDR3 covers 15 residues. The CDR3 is CASSGGPSSSYEQYF. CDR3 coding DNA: TGTGCCAGCAGTGGTGGACCGTCAAGCTCCTACGAGCAGTACTTC.

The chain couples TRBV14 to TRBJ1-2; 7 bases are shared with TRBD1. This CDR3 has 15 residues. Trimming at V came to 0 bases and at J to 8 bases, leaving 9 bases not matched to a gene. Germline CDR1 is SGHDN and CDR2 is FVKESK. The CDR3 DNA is TGTGCCAGCAGCCAAGATTGGCCAGGGGGAATGGGCTACACCTTC. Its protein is CASSQDWPGGMGYTF.

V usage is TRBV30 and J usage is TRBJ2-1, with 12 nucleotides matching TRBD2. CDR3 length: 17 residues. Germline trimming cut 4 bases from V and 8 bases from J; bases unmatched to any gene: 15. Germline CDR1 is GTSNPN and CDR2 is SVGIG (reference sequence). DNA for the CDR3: TGTGCCTGGACCCTAGCGGGAGGGCCGTTAGCCGATGATGAGCAGTTCTTC. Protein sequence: CAWTLAGGPLADDEQFF. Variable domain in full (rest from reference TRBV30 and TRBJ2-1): SQTIHQWPATLVQPVGSPLSLECTVEGTSNPNLYWYRQAAGRGLQLLFYSVGIGQISSEVPQNLSASRPQDRQFILSSKKLLLSDSGFYLCAWTLAGGPLADDEQFFGPGTRLTVL.

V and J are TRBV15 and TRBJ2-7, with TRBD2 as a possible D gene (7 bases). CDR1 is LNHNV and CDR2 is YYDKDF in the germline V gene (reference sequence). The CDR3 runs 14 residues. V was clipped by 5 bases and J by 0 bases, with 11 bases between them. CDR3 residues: CATSGGGSSYEQYF. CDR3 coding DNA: TGTGCCACCAGCGGGGGCGGGAGCTCCTACGAGCAGTACTTC.

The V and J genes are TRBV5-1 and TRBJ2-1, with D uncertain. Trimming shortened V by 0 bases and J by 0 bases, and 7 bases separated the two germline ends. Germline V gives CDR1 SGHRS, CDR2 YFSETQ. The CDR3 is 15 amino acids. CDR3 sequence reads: CASSLGSSSYNEQFF. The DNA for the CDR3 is TGCGCCAGCAGCTTGGGTTCGAGCTCCTACAATGAGCAGTTCTTC.

The chain's CDR3 is CASSKGRPGRGANVLTF. The CDR3 coding sequence is TGTGCCAGCAGCAAAGGTCGGCCAGGGCGCGGGGCCAACGTCCTGACTTTC. The gene calls are TRBV21-1 and TRBJ2-6; the table calls TRBD1, which could not be checked here. TRBV21-1 is shown as a pseudogene. The CDR3 runs 17 residues.

This CDR3 reads CAWSVEGARNYGYTF. Here the CDR3 DNA reads TGTGCCTGGAGTGTTGAGGGGGCGAGGAACTATGGCTACACCTTC. The V gene is TRBV30, the J gene TRBJ1-2; 7 bases match TRBD1. CDR1 is GTSNPN and CDR2 is SVGIG in the germline V gene (reference sequence). The length of the CDR3 is 15 residues. Trimming at V came to 0 bases and at J to 2 bases, leaving 6 bases not matched to a gene.

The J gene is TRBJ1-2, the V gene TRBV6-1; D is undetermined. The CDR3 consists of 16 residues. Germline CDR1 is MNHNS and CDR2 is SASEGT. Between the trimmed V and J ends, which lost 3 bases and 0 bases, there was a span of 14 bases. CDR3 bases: TGTGCCAGCAGTGATTATCAGGCTACCTCTAACTATGGCTACACCTTC. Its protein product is CASSDYQATSNYGYTF.

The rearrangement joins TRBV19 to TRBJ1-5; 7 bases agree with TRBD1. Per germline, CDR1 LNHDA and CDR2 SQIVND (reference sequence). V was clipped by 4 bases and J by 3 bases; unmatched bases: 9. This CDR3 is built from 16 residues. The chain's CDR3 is CASSRSQGGNNQPQHF. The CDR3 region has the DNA TGTGCCAGTAGTAGATCCCAAGGGGGCAACAATCAGCCCCAGCATTTT. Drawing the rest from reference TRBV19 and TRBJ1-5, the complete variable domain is DGGITQSPKYLFRKEGQNVTLSCEQNLNHDAMYWYRQDPGQGLRLIYYSQIVNDFQKGDIAEGYSVSREKKESFPLTVTSAQKNPTAFYLCASSRSQGGNNQPQHFGDGTRLSIL.

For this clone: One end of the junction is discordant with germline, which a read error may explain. CDR3 in amino acids: CASSSGGQWNF. CDR3 DNA: TGTGCCAGCAGCTCGGGGGGACAGTGGAACTTC. The chain employs TRBV7-9 and TRBJ2-5; D may be TRBD1 or TRBD2 (7 bases each). The CDR3 sequence is 11 residues long. CDR1 and CDR2 (germline): SEHNR, FQNEAQ (reference sequence).

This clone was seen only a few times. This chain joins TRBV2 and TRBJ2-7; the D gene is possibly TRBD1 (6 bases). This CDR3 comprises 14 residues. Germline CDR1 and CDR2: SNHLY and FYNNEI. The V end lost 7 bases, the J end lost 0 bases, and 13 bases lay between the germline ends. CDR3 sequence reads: CASTDRRDSYEQYF. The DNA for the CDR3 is TGTGCCAGCACGGACAGACGAGACTCCTACGAGCAGTACTTC.

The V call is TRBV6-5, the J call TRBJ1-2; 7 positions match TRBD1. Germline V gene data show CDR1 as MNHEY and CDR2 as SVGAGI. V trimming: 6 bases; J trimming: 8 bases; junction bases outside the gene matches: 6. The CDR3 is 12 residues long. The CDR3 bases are TGTGCCAGCAGCCCAACAGGGGCCGGCTACACCTTC. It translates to CASSPTGAGYTF.

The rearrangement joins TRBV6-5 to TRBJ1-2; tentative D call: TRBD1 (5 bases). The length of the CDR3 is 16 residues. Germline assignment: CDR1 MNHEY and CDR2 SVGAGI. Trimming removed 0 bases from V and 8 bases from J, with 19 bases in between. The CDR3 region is CASSYSNQGVSRGYTF. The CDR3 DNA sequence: TGTGCCAGCAGTTACTCGAATCAAGGGGTTTCAAGAGGCTACACCTTC.

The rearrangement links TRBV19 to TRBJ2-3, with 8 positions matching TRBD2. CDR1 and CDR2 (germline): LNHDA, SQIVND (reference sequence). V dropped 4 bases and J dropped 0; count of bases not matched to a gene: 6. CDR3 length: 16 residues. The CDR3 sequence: CASSSHGRVSTDTQYF. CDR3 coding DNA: TGTGCCAGTAGTAGCCACGGGAGGGTGAGCACAGATACGCAGTATTTT.

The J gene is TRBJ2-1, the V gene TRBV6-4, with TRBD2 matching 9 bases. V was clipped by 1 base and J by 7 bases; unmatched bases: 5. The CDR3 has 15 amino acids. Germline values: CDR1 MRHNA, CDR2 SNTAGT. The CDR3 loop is CASSDLSGGQNEQFF. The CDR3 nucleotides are TGTGCCAGCAGTGACTTGAGCGGGGGGCAGAATGAGCAGTTCTTC.

CDR3 bases: TGTGCCAGTAGTATAGATTGGACATTAATCTATGGCTACACCTTC. As protein: CASSIDWTLIYGYTF. The V and J genes are TRBV19 and TRBJ1-2; D possibly corresponds to TRBD1 (5 bases). Germline V CDR1 and CDR2: LNHDA, SQIVND (reference sequence). The CDR3 runs to 15 residues. The germline V and J ends were trimmed by 0 bases and 4 bases, with 12 bases remaining between them.

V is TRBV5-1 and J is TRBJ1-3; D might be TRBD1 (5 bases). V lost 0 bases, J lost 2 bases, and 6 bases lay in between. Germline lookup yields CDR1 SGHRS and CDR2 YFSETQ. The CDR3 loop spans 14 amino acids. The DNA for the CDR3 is TGCGCCAGCAGCTTGGACAGGACTGGAAACACCATATATTTT. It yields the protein CASSLDRTGNTIYF.

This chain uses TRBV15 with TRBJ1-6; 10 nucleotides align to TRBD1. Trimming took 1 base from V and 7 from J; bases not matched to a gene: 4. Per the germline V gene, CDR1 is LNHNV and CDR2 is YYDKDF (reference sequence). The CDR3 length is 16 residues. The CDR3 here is CATSRVGTGVNSPLHF. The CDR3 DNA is TGTGCCACCAGCAGAGTTGGGACAGGGGTGAATTCACCCCTCCACTTT.

CDR3 protein: CASSPTGGEQYF. For the CDR3, the DNA is TGTGCCAGCAGCCCGACAGGGGGCGAGCAGTACTTC. This rearrangement joins TRBV11-3 to TRBJ2-7; 9 nucleotides agree with TRBD1. The V gene's germline CDR1 is SGHNT and CDR2 YENEEA. V trimming: 5 bases; J trimming: 6 bases; junction bases outside the gene matches: 2. This CDR3 is 12 amino acids long.

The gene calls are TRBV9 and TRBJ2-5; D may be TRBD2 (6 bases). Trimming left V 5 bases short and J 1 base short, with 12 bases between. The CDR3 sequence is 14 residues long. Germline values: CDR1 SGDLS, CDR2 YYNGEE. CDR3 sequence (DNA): TGTGCCAGCAGTCGTAGCGGCGGCCAAGAGACCCAGTACTTC. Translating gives CASSRSGGQETQYF.

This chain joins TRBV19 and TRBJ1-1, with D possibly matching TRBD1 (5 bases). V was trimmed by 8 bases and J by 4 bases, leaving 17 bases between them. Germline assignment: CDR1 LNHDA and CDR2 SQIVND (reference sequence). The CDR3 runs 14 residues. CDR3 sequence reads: CASRMQGPGTEAFF. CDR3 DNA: TGTGCCAGTCGAATGCAGGGACCGGGCACTGAAGCTTTCTTT.